Listed below are T cell receptor beta chains from one sample, sequenced in a study of immune evolution from preneoplasia to lung adenocarcinoma. Clones were sequenced by immunoSEQ multiplex PCR, and TCRdb holds only the in-frame ones, with some missing. This table has about 15,000 clones, 65% to 85% appearing once. Material for sequencing was FFPE minimally invasive lung adenocarcinoma tissue. Receptor source: a person aged 70 to 85 with lung adenocarcinoma. Both conserved end residues are part of each CDR3. D genes are given only for firm matches. Clone size appears in some rows only: once, few, many, or a class for an expanded clone.

>TRBJ1-4|.|.|TRBV6-6
TGTGCCAGCAGTTACCACGGGCCCGGGGATGAAAAACTGTTTTTT
CASSYHGPGDEKLFF
>TRBJ2-7|.|TRBD1|TRBV2
TGTGCCAGCGGGGACAGGGGGGAGTACGAGCAGTACTTC
CASGDRGEYEQYF
>TRBJ2-5|.|.|TRBV4-2
TGTGCCAGCAGCCAAGATCTTCGCGAGACCCAGTACTTC
CASSQDLRETQYF
>TRBJ1-1|.|.|TRBV28
TGTGCCAGCAGTGGGGGGGTAGGTGAAGCTTTCTTT
CASSGGVGEAFF
>TRBJ1-3|few|TRBD1|TRBV7-2
TGTGCCAGCAGCTTGGACAGGGGAAACACCATATATTTT
CASSLDRGNTIYF
>TRBJ1-1|.|.|TRBV6-1
TGTGCCAGCAGTGAAGGCGGGCCGAAAGCTTTCTTT
CASSEGGPKAFF
>TRBJ1-4|.|.|TRBV4-1
TGCGCCAGCAGCCAGTCGGGGGGGCGCGGTGAAAAACTGTTTTTT
CASSQSGGRGEKLFF
>TRBJ2-7|.|.|TRBV5-6
TGTGCCAGCAGCTCCCGGGACAAACTCTCCTACGAGCAGTACTTC
CASSSRDKLSYEQYF
>TRBJ1-4|.|TRBD1|TRBV18
TGTGCCAGCTCACCCGACATCCCAACGGGACAGACTAATGAAAAACTGTTTTTT
CASSPDIPTGQTNEKLFF
>TRBJ1-6|.|TRBD1|TRBV10-2
TGCGCCAGCAGTGAGGGGACAGGGTCGAATTCACCCCTCCACTTT
CASSEGTGSNSPLHF
>TRBJ2-1|.|.|TRBV7-9
TGTGCCAGCAGCTTAAGCTCCGCCGGGGACGAGCAGTTCTTC
CASSLSSAGDEQFF
>TRBJ1-5|.|.|TRBV6-1
TGTGCCAGCAGTGAACCGTCGACAGTTTATAGCAATCAGCCCCAGCATTTT
CASSEPSTVYSNQPQHF
>TRBJ2-7|.|.|TRBV6-5
TGTGCCAGCGGGAAGGGGGGCTCCTACGAGCAGTACTTC
CASGKGGSYEQYF
>TRBJ2-7|.|TRBD2|TRBV7-8
TGTGCCAGCAGCTTCGGGACTAGCGGGCTCGAGCAGTACTTC
CASSFGTSGLEQYF
>TRBJ2-1|.|TRBD2|TRBV18
TGTGCCAGCTCACCACCGGCTAGCGGGAGGGGAATGACTGGTTACAATGAGCAGTTCTTC
CASSPPASGRGMTGYNEQFF
>TRBJ2-7|.|TRBD1|TRBV6-1
TGTGCCAGCAGTGAGCAGGGGACAGGGGGCTACGAGCAGTACTTC
CASSEQGTGGYEQYF
>TRBJ1-2|.|.|TRBV5-1
TGCGCCAGCAGCCCCCCGGGCAGGATCGGGGGCTACACCTTC
CASSPPGRIGGYTF
>TRBJ2-7|.|TRBD2|TRBV30
TGTGCCTGGAGCCCCGGTGGAGCGGGAAGCTACGAGCAGTACTTC
CAWSPGGAGSYEQYF
>TRBJ1-4|.|.|TRBV5-5
TGTGCCAGCAGCAGTCACAGGGCGGGGGGTAATGAAAAACTGTTTTTT
CASSSHRAGGNEKLFF
>TRBJ1-5|.|.|TRBV30
TGTGCCTGGAGTCGGGGCACCAATCAGCCCCAGCATTTT
CAWSRGTNQPQHF
>TRBJ2-4|.|.|TRBV14
TGTGCCAGCAGCCAAGATGGGTCGGGCATTCAGTACTTC
CASSQDGSGIQYF
>TRBJ2-1|.|TRBD1|TRBV7-3
TGTGCCAGCATGCGGGACAGGGGGGCGAATGAGCAGTTCTTC
CASMRDRGANEQFF
>TRBJ1-2|.|TRBD1|TRBV23-1
TGCGCCAGCAGTTATAGTGGAGACAGGGCCTATGGCTACACCTTC
CASSYSGDRAYGYTF
>TRBJ2-1|.|.|TRBV4-2
TGTGCCAGCAGCCAAGATGCTGATGACAATGAGCAGTTCTTC
CASSQDADDNEQFF
>TRBJ2-7|.|.|TRBV28
TGTGCCAGCAGCTTCTCCGGCGGGGAGCAGTACTTC
CASSFSGGEQYF
>TRBJ1-1|.|.|TRBV27
TGTGCCAGCAGTTTACTCCGAGGGACTGAAGCTTTCTTT
CASSLLRGTEAFF
>TRBJ1-2|.|.|TRBV28
TGTGCCAGCAGAGGTTCTAAGGGCGAACGGATTCTAGGGGGCTATGGCTACACCTTC
CASRGSKGERILGGYGYTF
>TRBJ2-2|.|.|TRBV30
TGTGCCTGGACTGTGGGAGCGCCCGGGGAGCTGTTTTTT
CAWTVGAPGELFF
>TRBJ1-1|.|.|TRBV28
TGTGCCAGCAGTTTTAAGGGAATGCAAGCTTTCTTT
CASSFKGMQAFF
>TRBJ2-1|.|TRBD2|TRBV11-1
TGTGCCAGCAGCCCGACTAGCGGGAGCTCCTACAATGAGCAGTTCTTC
CASSPTSGSSYNEQFF
>TRBJ2-7|.|.|TRBV27
TGTGCCAGCCGAAAGGGGGATACTCGCCGCATCCTTCTGGAGCAGTACTTC
CASRKGDTRRILLEQYF
>TRBJ2-6|.|.|TRBV9
TGTGCCAGCAGTCCGGTCCGGGACATACTCTCTGGGGCCAACGTCCTGACTTTC
CASSPVRDILSGANVLTF
>TRBJ2-1|.|TRBD2|TRBV7-8
TGTGCCAGCAGCTTAGCCTTGGGGCTAGCGGGAGTGGTTGAGCAGTTCTTC
CASSLALGLAGVVEQFF
>TRBJ1-2|few|.|TRBV11-2
TGTGCCAGCAGCTTTGGGGAAAACTATGGCTACACCTTC
CASSFGENYGYTF
>TRBJ2-5|once|.|TRBV30
TGTGCCTGGAGCGTAGGGGCTCCTCAAGAGACCCAGTACTTC
CAWSVGAPQETQYF
>TRBJ2-3|.|.|TRBV7-3
TGTGCCAGCAGCTTATCGGCTACAGATACGCAGTATTTT
CASSLSATDTQYF
>TRBJ1-6|.|.|TRBV28
TGTGCCAGCAGTGGCCTAGGTGACTCCTATAATTCACCCCTCCACTTT
CASSGLGDSYNSPLHF
>TRBJ1-2|.|TRBD1|TRBV5-4
TGTGCCAGCAGCCGTGATGGACAGGGGACCGAGGGCTACACCTTC
CASSRDGQGTEGYTF
>TRBJ2-3|.|TRBD2|TRBV4-2
TGTGCCAGCAGCCAAAAACTAGCGAGCACAGATACGCAGTATTTT
CASSQKLASTDTQYF
>TRBJ1-6|.|TRBD1|TRBV30
TGTGCCTGGAGTCAATCCGCGGGACAGGGTCACAATTCACCCCTCCACTTT
CAWSQSAGQGHNSPLHF
>TRBJ2-7|.|.|TRBV14
TGTGCCAGCAGCCTTCAAGGGATCTCCTACGAGCAGTACTTC
CASSLQGISYEQYF
>TRBJ2-7|.|.|TRBV20-1
TGCAGTGCTAGAGATGGGAGGGAGCAGTACTTC
CSARDGREQYF
>TRBJ1-1|.|.|TRBV19
TGTGCCAGTAGTATTGAGCTGGGGAACACTGAAGCTTTCTTT
CASSIELGNTEAFF
>TRBJ2-1|.|TRBD2|TRBV7-9
TGTGCCAGCAGCAAATCCGGGGGGGTGCGCAATGAGCAGTTCTTC
CASSKSGGVRNEQFF
>TRBJ2-5|.|.|TRBV4-1
TGCGCCAGCAGCCAAGGCAACAGGCAAGAAGAGACCCAGTACTTC
CASSQGNRQEETQYF
>TRBJ1-2|.|.|TRBV19
TGTGCCAGTAGTATTACAGGCCCCTATGGCTACACCTTC
CASSITGPYGYTF
>TRBJ2-7|.|.|TRBV28
TGTGCCAGCAGTTCCCCCTCGGGGTGGCACGAGCAGTACTTC
CASSSPSGWHEQYF
>TRBJ1-2|.|.|TRBV23-1
TGCGCCAGCAGACCCCACGGCAACTATGGCTACACCTTC
CASRPHGNYGYTF
>TRBJ1-6|.|TRBD1|TRBV6-5
TGTGCCAGCATACCGGGACAGGGAGATTCACCCCTCCACTTT
CASIPGQGDSPLHF
>TRBJ1-2|.|.|TRBV2
TGTGCCAGCAGGAGGTCGGGGGATGGCTACACCTTC
CASRRSGDGYTF
>TRBJ2-5|few|TRBD2|TRBV28
TGTGCCAGCAAAGCGGGAGGGGGAGAGACCCAGTACTTC
CASKAGGGETQYF
>TRBJ2-3|.|TRBD2|TRBV5-1
TGCGCCAGCAGCGACGGGGGGGTGACAGATACGCAGTATTTT
CASSDGGVTDTQYF
>TRBJ1-4|.|.|TRBV7-9
TGTGCCAGCAGCCCGAACGGAGGAAATGAAAAACTGTTTTTT
CASSPNGGNEKLFF